These T cell receptor beta chains were read from a single sample in a study of cytomegalovirus exposure and HLA in healthy donors. Profiling relied on immunoSEQ multiplex PCR, and the TCRdb table lists in-frame clones only, not all of them. This table holds about 160,000 clones, 80% found once. The source material was PBMCs. The receptor source for this set is a male donor in good health and CMV-seropositive. Both conserved end residues are part of each CDR3. The D gene is left open where the match is weak. A row's size may be missing; if present it is once, few, many or a size class.

d_call	v_call	j_call	clone_size	cdr3_nt	cdr3_aa
-	TRBV6-5	TRBJ1-2	-	TGTGCCAGCAGTACCAATGCGGGGGATAGCTATGGCTACACCTTC	CASSTNAGDSYGYTF
-	TRBV30	TRBJ1-1	few	TGTGCCCTGGAGGAGCTTGAAGCTTTCTTT	CALEELEAFF
TRBD1	TRBV11-2	TRBJ1-6	-	TGTGCCAGCAGCTGGGGGGACAGTAATTCACCCCTCCACTTT	CASSWGDSNSPLHF
TRBD1	TRBV5-1	TRBJ1-3	-	TGCGCCAGCAGCTTGGGGGACAGGGCAAACACCATATATTTT	CASSLGDRANTIYF
TRBD1	TRBV29-1	TRBJ1-5	-	TGCAGCGTTCGGGGACAGGATAATCAGCCCCAGCATTTT	CSVRGQDNQPQHF
-	TRBV5-1	TRBJ2-3	-	TGCGCCAGCAGCTTTACCCAGGCCTGGCCAGGCACAGATACGCAGTATTTT	CASSFTQAWPGTDTQYF
-	TRBV29-1	TRBJ2-1	-	TGCAGCGTTGAAGCGAGTAGTCAGGGCTCCTACAATGAGCAGTTCTTC	CSVEASSQGSYNEQFF
TRBD1	TRBV7-9	TRBJ2-3	-	TGTGCCAGCAGCCAGGGGGCAGGATACACAGATACGCAGTATTTT	CASSQGAGYTDTQYF
TRBD1	TRBV27	TRBJ1-4	-	TGTGCCAGCAGTTTACAGGGGGCTGGGGCTAATGAAAAACTGTTTTTT	CASSLQGAGANEKLFF
TRBD2	TRBV13	TRBJ2-1	once	TGTGCCAGCAGCTTAGGCGTAGGACTAGCCCTAACTTACAATGAGCAGTTCTTC	CASSLGVGLALTYNEQFF
-	TRBV11-2	TRBJ2-4	-	TGTGCCAGCAGCTCCCAGGACAGAGACGTTCAGTACTTC	CASSSQDRDVQYF
-	TRBV25-1	TRBJ1-2	-	TGTGCCAGCAGTGAAAAAACTTATGGCTACACCTTC	CASSEKTYGYTF
TRBD2	TRBV18	TRBJ2-1	-	TGTGCCAGCTCACTCCCGGGACTAGCGGGAGTAGAGCAGTTCTTC	CASSLPGLAGVEQFF
-	TRBV5-5	TRBJ2-1	once	TGTGCCAGCAGCCCCCTGCTAGTGCCCTACAATGAGCAGTTCTTC	CASSPLLVPYNEQFF
-	TRBV4-3	TRBJ2-7	-	TGCGCCAGCAGCCAACTGGACAGCCGGCTGGGCGAGCAGTACTTC	CASSQLDSRLGEQYF
-	TRBV10-3	TRBJ1-5	once	TGTGCCATCAGTGAGTCCCAGGGAAATCAGCCCCAGCATTTT	CAISESQGNQPQHF
-	TRBV5-4	TRBJ2-7	-	TGTGCCAGCAGCCCCCGGGGCGGGAACTACGAGCAGTACTTC	CASSPRGGNYEQYF
TRBD1	TRBV5-1	TRBJ2-3	-	TGCGCCAGCAGCTTTCAGGGGGCAGTCACAGATACGCAGTATTTT	CASSFQGAVTDTQYF
-	TRBV14	TRBJ2-7	once	TGTGCCAGCAGCCAAGATCTGAGTGCGGGCGAGCAGTACTTC	CASSQDLSAGEQYF
-	TRBV4-3	TRBJ2-7	-	TGCGCCAGCAGCCAAGAGGCACGAGGGCCCTACGAGCAGTACTTC	CASSQEARGPYEQYF
TRBD1	TRBV28	TRBJ2-7	once	TGTGCCAGCAGTCCCCACAGGGGGCTATGGGAGCAGTACTTC	CASSPHRGLWEQYF
-	TRBV9	TRBJ2-1	-	TGTGCCAGCAGCGATCGGACTATGCAGTTCTTC	CASSDRTMQFF
TRBD2	TRBV9	TRBJ2-5	-	TGTGCCAGCAGCGTCTTAGCGGGAGGGGGAGAGACCCAGTACTTC	CASSVLAGGGETQYF
-	TRBV21-1	TRBJ2-7	-	TGTGCCAGCAGCGACAGGGTAGCGGGAGGGCCTCCTCCCTACGAGCAGTACTTC	CASSDRVAGGPPPYEQYF
-	TRBV5-1	TRBJ1-4	-	TGCGCCAGCAGCTTGGAGGGCAGGGAAGGCGAAAAACTGTTTTTT	CASSLEGREGEKLFF
TRBD1	TRBV28	TRBJ1-5	-	TGTGCCAGCAGTTCGATGATCAGGGGGAACGGGCAGCCCCAGCATTTT	CASSSMIRGNGQPQHF
TRBD2	TRBV29-1	TRBJ2-1	-	TGCAGCTCGGGACTAGTGGGCCCAAACAATGAGCAGTTCTTC	CSSGLVGPNNEQFF
-	TRBV9	TRBJ2-1	-	TGTGCCAGCAGCGTAGAACCGGCAGGCGATGAGCAGTTCTTC	CASSVEPAGDEQFF
-	TRBV6-1	TRBJ2-6	-	TGTGCCAGCAGCTTAGGGGGCTCTGGGGCCAACGTCCTGACTTTC	CASSLGGSGANVLTF
-	TRBV30	TRBJ2-7	once	TGTGCCTGGAGTACCAGTTCCTACGAGCAGTACTTC	CAWSTSSYEQYF
TRBD2	TRBV2	TRBJ2-7	-	TGTGCCAGCAGCGTCCTGGGGAGGGACGAGCAGTACTTC	CASSVLGRDEQYF
TRBD1	TRBV28	TRBJ1-1	few	TGTGCCAGCATGGAGACAGGGACCACTGAAGCTTTCTTT	CASMETGTTEAFF
-	TRBV13	TRBJ2-7	-	TGTGCCAGCAGGGCGGCCCCCGGGAGCGAGCAGTACTTC	CASRAAPGSEQYF
TRBD1	TRBV6-1	TRBJ2-3	-	TGTGCCAGCAGCCGCGGACAGGGGGCAACAGATACGCAGTATTTT	CASSRGQGATDTQYF